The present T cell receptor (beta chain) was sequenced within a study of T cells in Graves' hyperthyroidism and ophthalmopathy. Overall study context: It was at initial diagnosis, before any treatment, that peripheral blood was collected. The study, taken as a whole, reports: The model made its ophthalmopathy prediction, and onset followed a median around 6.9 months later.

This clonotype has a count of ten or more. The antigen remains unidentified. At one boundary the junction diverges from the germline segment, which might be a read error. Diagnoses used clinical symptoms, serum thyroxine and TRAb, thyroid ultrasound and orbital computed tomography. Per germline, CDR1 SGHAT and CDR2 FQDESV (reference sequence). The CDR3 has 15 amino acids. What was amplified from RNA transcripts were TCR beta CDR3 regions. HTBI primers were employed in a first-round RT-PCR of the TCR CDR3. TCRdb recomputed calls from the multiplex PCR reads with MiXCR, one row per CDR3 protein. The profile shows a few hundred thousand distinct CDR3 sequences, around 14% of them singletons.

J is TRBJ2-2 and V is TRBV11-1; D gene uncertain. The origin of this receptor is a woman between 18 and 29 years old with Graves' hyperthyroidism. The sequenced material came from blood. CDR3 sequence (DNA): TGTGCCAGCACCTTAGGGAATCCGAACACCGGGGAGCTGTTTTTT. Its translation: CASTLGNPNTGELFF. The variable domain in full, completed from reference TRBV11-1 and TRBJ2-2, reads EAEVAQSPRYKITEKSQAVAFWCDPISGHATLYWYRQILGQGPELLVQFQDESVVDDSQLPKDRFSAERLKGVDSTLKIQPAELGDSAMYLCASTLGNPNTGELFFGEGSRLTVL.